The T cell receptor (beta chain) described here comes from a study of shared clonotypes between healthy human individuals. Findings and limits, study-wide: The study generally estimated greater richness for naive than memory subsets.

V lost 3 bases and J lost 4, with 6 bases in between. The CDR3 is 13 amino acids. Looked up from germline, CDR1 is WNHNN and CDR2 is SYGVQD (reference sequence). Assay used: immunoSEQ multiplex PCR; TCRdb lists only in-frame clones, some missing. The table includes some 600,000 clones, 90% to 97% detected once. Points on this clone: The antigen is unknown.

Naive-designated CD8 cells lacked CD45RO, were positively enriched for CCR7, and omitted terminally differentiated effector memory CD45RA+ cells. The receptor was isolated from a woman aged 30 to 39 in good health. This rearrangement joins TRBV10-1 to TRBJ2-2; D might be TRBD1 (5 bases). The specimen sequenced was naive CD8+ T cells sorted from blood. CDR3: CASSDRGTGELFF. CDR3 sequence (DNA): TGCGCCAGCAGTGATAGGGGCACCGGGGAGCTGTTTTTT.